Below, 25 T cell receptor beta chains from the same sample are listed, as sequenced in a study of graft-versus-host responses after intestinal transplantation. The antigens of these receptors remain unknown. Generated by immunoSEQ multiplex PCR, the TCRdb table keeps only in-frame clones and is missing some. The sample records roughly 98,000 clones, approximately 95% being singletons. The input for sequencing was unstimulated CD8+ T cells sorted from spleen or lymph node cells, taken before transplant. These receptors were collected from a human donor who was the organ donor for an intestinal transplant.

The rearrangement links TRBV27 to TRBJ2-1; 11 bases agree with TRBD1. The trim removed 0 bases at V and 4 bases at J, leaving 2 bases unmatched. Germline values: CDR1 MNHEY, CDR2 SMNVEV (reference sequence). The CDR3 runs 16 residues. CDR3 sequence (DNA): TGTGCCAGCAGTTTATCCGGACAGGGGGCTTACAATGAGCAGTTCTTC. It encodes CASSLSGQGAYNEQFF.

This clone has a single count. J is TRBJ1-2 and V is TRBV7-2; 10 bases agree with TRBD1. The trim removed 5 bases at V and 4 bases at J, leaving 7 bases unmatched. The length of the CDR3 is 15 residues. Germline V lookup: CDR1 SGHTA, CDR2 FQGNSA. The CDR3 region has the DNA TGTGCCAGCAGCGGGAGGACAGGGGGACGCTATGGCTACACCTTC. Protein: CASSGRTGGRYGYTF. Complete variable domain (other parts from reference TRBV7-2 and TRBJ1-2): GAGVSQSPSNKVTEKGKDVELRCDPISGHTALYWYRQSLGQGLEFLIYFQGNSAPDKSGLPSDRFSAERTGGSVSTLTIQRTQQEDSAVYLCASSGRTGGRYGYTFGSGTRLTVV.

The genes are TRBV5-6 and TRBJ2-7; 13 bases are a match to TRBD2. V lost 0 bases and J lost 4; bases outside the gene matches: 10. The CDR3 consists of 18 residues. Germline loops: CDR1 SGHDT, CDR2 YYEEEE. The CDR3 coding sequence is TGTGCCAGCAGCTTGGATTTAAGTGGGACTAGCGGGATTTACGAGCAGTACTTC. Its translation is CASSLDLSGTSGIYEQYF. The whole variable domain, filled in from reference TRBV5-6 and TRBJ2-7, reads DAGVTQSPTHLIKTRGQQVTLRCSPKSGHDTVSWYQQALGQGPQFIFQYYEEEERQRGNFPDRFSGHQFPNYSSELNVNALLLGDSALYLCASSLDLSGTSGIYEQYFGPGTRLTVT.

V gene TRBV27 combines with J gene TRBJ2-1; 7 nucleotides match TRBD2. The germline gives CDR1 MNHEY, CDR2 SMNVEV (reference sequence). V lost 2 bases to trimming and J lost 2 bases; unmatched junction nucleotides: 6. The CDR3 totals 16 residues. The CDR3 sequence: CASSLGGEGTYNEQFF. DNA of the CDR3: TGTGCCAGCAGTTTAGGCGGGGAGGGCACCTACAATGAGCAGTTCTTC.

The chain joins TRBV6-5 to TRBJ1-1; 9 nucleotides align to TRBD1. The V and J ends lost 4 bases and 7 bases, in that order; junction bases with no gene match: 4. CDR1 MNHEY and CDR2 SVGAGI come from the germline V gene. The CDR3 sequence is 13 residues long. The CDR3 reads CASSLGTGREAFF. CDR3 nucleotides: TGTGCCAGCAGTTTAGGGACAGGGCGTGAAGCTTTCTTT.

This chain joins TRBV9 and TRBJ1-3; D call uncertain. Germline CDR1 reads SGDLS; CDR2 reads YYNGEE. V shed 0 bases and J shed 2 bases, with 6 bases lying between them. CDR3 length equals 14 residues. The CDR3 spells CASSVGGAGNTIYF. As DNA, the CDR3 is TGTGCCAGCAGCGTAGGCGGGGCTGGAAACACCATATATTTT.

This clone was found a few times. The rearrangement links TRBV4-1 to TRBJ1-1; D may be TRBD1 (6 bases). Germline V gives CDR1 MGHRA, CDR2 YSYEKL. V was shortened by 1 base and J by 4 bases, with 10 bases between the two germline ends. The CDR3 has 14 amino acids. The CDR3 loop reads CASSQATGSTEAFF. The CDR3 DNA reads TGCGCCAGCAGCCAAGCCACAGGGAGCACTGAAGCTTTCTTT.

The chain is built from TRBV7-9 and TRBJ1-2; 7 nucleotides match TRBD1. The CDR3 has 19 residues. Trimming removed 3 bases from V and 2 bases from J; junction bases left unmatched: 18. Germline lookup yields CDR1 SEHNR and CDR2 FQNEAQ (reference sequence). The CDR3 sequence is CASSFFSGTAFGGNYGYTF. DNA for the CDR3: TGTGCCAGCAGCTTCTTTTCCGGGACAGCTTTCGGTGGGAACTATGGCTACACCTTC. The variable domain in full, with the rest retrieved from reference TRBV7-9 and TRBJ1-2, is DTGVSQNPRHKITKRGQNVTFRCDPISEHNRLYWYRQTLGQGPEFLTYFQNEAQLEKSRLLSDRFSAERPKGSFSTLEIQRTEQGDSAMYLCASSFFSGTAFGGNYGYTFGSGTRLTVV.

The chain combines TRBV11-2 with TRBJ1-1; D is ambiguous. The V end was cut by 5 bases, the J end by 3 bases, with 19 bases between. The CDR3 totals 16 residues. Germline CDR1 and CDR2: SGHAT and FQNNGV. CDR3 DNA sequence: TGTGCCAGCAGCCGCGGGCCTCAGGAACCCCACACTGAAGCTTTCTTT. It encodes CASSRGPQEPHTEAFF.

This rearrangement joins TRBV4-3 to TRBJ2-7, with 10 bases fitting TRBD2. The CDR3 length is 16 residues. With 0 bases clipped from V and 1 base from J, the junction kept 3 bases outside the gene matches. Germline CDR1 is LGHNA and CDR2 is YSLEER. As DNA, the CDR3 is TGCGCCAGCAGCCAAGACCTAGCGGGAGAATCCTACGAGCAGTACTTC. Translated, it gives CASSQDLAGESYEQYF.

This chain links TRBV4-2 with TRBJ2-1; D is unresolved. Germline assignment: CDR1 LGHNA and CDR2 YNFKEQ. CDR3 length: 13 residues. V shed 3 bases and J shed 8 bases, with 11 bases lying between them. For the CDR3, the DNA is TGTGCCAGCAGCCAGTCGCTAGTGTATGAGCAGTTCTTC. Residues: CASSQSLVYEQFF.

This rearrangement joins TRBV28 to TRBJ2-7, with 8 bases that match TRBD1. Per the germline V gene, CDR1 is MDHEN and CDR2 is SYDVKM. Trimming cost V 6 bases and J 6 bases; bases outside gene matches: 10. The CDR3 consists of 14 residues. CDR3: CASSPSITGGEQYF. In DNA form, the CDR3 reads TGTGCCAGCAGCCCTTCTATCACAGGGGGCGAGCAGTACTTC.

V and J are TRBV4-1 and TRBJ2-1, with D maybe TRBD2 (6 bases). CDR1 is MGHRA, CDR2 YSYEKL, per germline. There are 15 residues in the CDR3. With 3 bases removed from V and 0 bases from J, the gap between germline ends came to 9 bases. CDR3 sequence (DNA): TGCGCCAGCAGCCAGGTGCGGGGCTCCTACAATGAGCAGTTCTTC. Encoded protein: CASSQVRGSYNEQFF.

This chain links TRBV28 with TRBJ1-4; D unclear. The CDR3 has 15 residues. V was pared by 3 bases and J by 8 bases, with 16 bases between. Germline values: CDR1 MDHEN, CDR2 SYDVKM. CDR3 nucleotides: TGTGCCAGCAGTTTGGGAGTCACCCGAAGGGAAAAACTGTTTTTT. It encodes CASSLGVTRREKLFF.

This sequence joins TRBV28 and TRBJ1-4; tentative D call: TRBD1 (5 bases). Germline CDR1 MDHEN, CDR2 SYDVKM. The CDR3 covers 17 residues. Trimming left V 2 bases short and J 3 bases short, with 16 bases between. The CDR3 DNA sequence: TGTGCCAGCAGTTTAGGTTGGACACCCTGGGCTAATGAAAAACTGTTTTTT. Encoded protein: CASSLGWTPWANEKLFF.

The chain is built from TRBV5-6 and TRBJ1-5; D remains unclear. Trimming cost V 0 bases and J 0 bases, with 13 bases left between them. Germline lookup yields CDR1 SGHDT and CDR2 YYEEEE. CDR3 length: 17 amino acids. CDR3: CASSLGSTSYSNQPQHF. CDR3 DNA sequence: TGTGCCAGCAGCTTGGGGTCGACATCCTATAGCAATCAGCCCCAGCATTTT.

The rearrangement joins TRBV19 to TRBJ2-5; a possible D gene is TRBD2 (8 bases). The ends were cut back, 4 bases at V and 5 bases at J, with 20 bases in the middle. Per germline, CDR1 LNHDA and CDR2 SQIVND (reference sequence). The length of the CDR3 is 16 residues. CDR3: CASSTGLEGGYETQYF. The CDR3 DNA reads TGTGCCAGTAGTACGGGACTAGAAGGGGGCTATGAGACCCAGTACTTC.

This rearrangement joins TRBV19 to TRBJ2-3, with TRBD2 identical over 9 bases. Germline V gene data show CDR1 as LNHDA and CDR2 as SQIVND (reference sequence). CDR3 size: 15 residues. The V gene end was trimmed by 5 bases and the J gene end by 9 bases; junction bases not matched to a gene: 12. The CDR3 spells CASSSAGGPFETQYF. The CDR3 nucleotides read TGTGCCAGTAGTTCTGCGGGAGGGCCGTTCGAGACGCAGTATTTT. The variable domain in full, with the rest retrieved from reference TRBV19 and TRBJ2-3, is DGGITQSPKYLFRKEGQNVTLSCEQNLNHDAMYWYRQDPGQGLRLIYYSQIVNDFQKGDIAEGYSVSREKKESFPLTVTSAQKNPTAFYLCASSSAGGPFETQYFGPGTRLTVL.

The CDR3 DNA sequence: TGTGCCAGCAGCCAATTTAGTCGAGAGCAGTTCTTC. Amino acid sequence: CASSQFSREQFF. V gene TRBV14 combines with J gene TRBJ2-1; D not certain. The CDR3 has 12 amino acids. CDR1 is SGHDN, CDR2 FVKESK, per germline. Trimming shortened V by 2 bases and J by 10 bases, and 9 bases separated the two germline ends.

The chain links TRBV7-3 to TRBJ2-5, with D possibly matching TRBD1 (7 bases). The DNA end is more similar to TRBJ2-7, so the J call may be wrong. The CDR3 sequence is 14 residues long. Germline CDR1 and CDR2: SGHTA and FQGTGA. The CDR3 is CASSVGGTAYEQYF. DNA of the CDR3: TGTGCCAGCAGCGTCGGAGGGACAGCCTACGAGCAGTACTTC.

CDR3 sequence: CASSPRRGLYGYTF. DNA of the CDR3: TGTGCCAGCTCACCAAGGAGGGGACTCTATGGCTACACCTTC. The V gene is TRBV18, the J gene TRBJ1-2; tentatively, D is TRBD1 (5 bases). The CDR3 has 14 residues. Germline V gives CDR1 KGHSH, CDR2 LQKENI. The ends were cut back, 2 bases at V and 4 bases at J, with 11 bases in the middle.

The chain has TRBV6-1 and TRBJ1-2; D gene ambiguous. Trimming shortened V by 3 bases and J by 4 bases, and 12 bases separated the two germline ends. The CDR3 has 14 amino acids. The germline V gene encodes CDR1 MNHNS and CDR2 SASEGT. CDR3 in amino acids: CASSERAARYGYTF. CDR3 DNA: TGTGCCAGCAGTGAGCGTGCAGCGCGCTATGGCTACACCTTC.

The genes are TRBV4-1 and TRBJ2-1; D gene ambiguous. V gave up 0 bases and J gave up 5 bases, with 20 bases separating them. In germline, CDR1 is MGHRA, CDR2 YSYEKL. CDR3 length: 18 amino acids. CDR3 sequence: CASSQEPPRVLGNNEQFF. The CDR3 region has the DNA TGCGCCAGCAGCCAAGAGCCCCCCAGAGTGCTAGGAAACAATGAGCAGTTCTTC.

This chain joins TRBV5-1 and TRBJ2-2, with D perhaps matching TRBD1 (6 bases). Germline V gene lookup returns CDR1 SGHRS and CDR2 YFSETQ. The CDR3 is made up of 16 amino acids. V lost 1 base to trimming and J lost 4 bases, with 14 bases between them. The CDR3 DNA sequence: TGCGCCAGCAGCTTGTATGGGGGCGCGGGCACCGGGGAGCTGTTTTTT. Protein product: CASSLYGGAGTGELFF.

The chain carries TRBV19 and TRBJ1-1; the D gene is possibly TRBD1 (5 bases). CDR3 size: 12 residues. V was shortened by 5 bases and J by 4 bases, with 8 bases between the two germline ends. Germline V gives CDR1 LNHDA, CDR2 SQIVND (reference sequence). The CDR3 sequence: CASSPGSTEAFF. The CDR3, as DNA: TGTGCCAGTAGTCCAGGGTCCACTGAAGCTTTCTTT. Together with reference TRBV19 and TRBJ1-1, the CDR3 gives the full variable domain: DGGITQSPKYLFRKEGQNVTLSCEQNLNHDAMYWYRQDPGQGLRLIYYSQIVNDFQKGDIAEGYSVSREKKESFPLTVTSAQKNPTAFYLCASSPGSTEAFFGQGTRLTVV.